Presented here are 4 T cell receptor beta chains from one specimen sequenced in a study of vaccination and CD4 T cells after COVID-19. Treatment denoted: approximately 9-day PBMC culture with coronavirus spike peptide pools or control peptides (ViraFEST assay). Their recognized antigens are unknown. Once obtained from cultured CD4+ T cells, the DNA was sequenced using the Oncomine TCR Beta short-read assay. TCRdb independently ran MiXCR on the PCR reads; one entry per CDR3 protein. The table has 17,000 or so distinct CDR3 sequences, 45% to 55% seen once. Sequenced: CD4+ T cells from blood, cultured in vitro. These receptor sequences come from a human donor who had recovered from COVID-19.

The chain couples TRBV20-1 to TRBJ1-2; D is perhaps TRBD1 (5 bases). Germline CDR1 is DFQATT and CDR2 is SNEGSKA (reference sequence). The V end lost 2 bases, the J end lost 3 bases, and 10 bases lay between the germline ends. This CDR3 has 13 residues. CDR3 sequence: CSARQGLDYGYTF. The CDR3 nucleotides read TGCAGTGCTAGACAGGGTCTGGACTATGGCTACACCTTC.

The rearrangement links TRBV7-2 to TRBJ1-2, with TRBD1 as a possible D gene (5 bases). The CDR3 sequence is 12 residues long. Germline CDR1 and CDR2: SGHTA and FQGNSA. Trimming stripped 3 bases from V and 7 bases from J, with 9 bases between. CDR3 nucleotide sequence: TGTGCCAGCAGCTTGGGGGTACCTGGCTACACCTTC. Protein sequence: CASSLGVPGYTF.

The CDR3 region is CASSLAVRDTQYF. The CDR3 coding sequence is TGTGCCAGCAGCTTAGCCGTACGAGATACGCAGTATTTT. The rearrangement links TRBV7-2 to TRBJ2-3, with no clear D. The germline CDR1 and CDR2 sequences are SGHTA and FQGNSA. Trimming pared 0 bases from V and 5 bases from J, leaving 6 bases between. The CDR3 runs 13 residues. Full variable domain (rest looked up from reference TRBV7-2 and TRBJ2-3): GAGVSQSPSNKVTEKGKDVELRCDPISGHTALYWYRQSLGQGLEFLIYFQGNSAPDKSGLPSDRFSAERTGGSVSTLTIQRTQQEDSAVYLCASSLAVRDTQYFGPGTRLTVL.

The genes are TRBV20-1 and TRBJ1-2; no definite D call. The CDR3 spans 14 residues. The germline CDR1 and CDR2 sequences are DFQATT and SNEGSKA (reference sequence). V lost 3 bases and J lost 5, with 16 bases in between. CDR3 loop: CSARSFGRGYGYTF. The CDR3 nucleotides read TGCAGTGCTAGGAGCTTTGGCAGAGGTTATGGCTACACCTTC.